The source of this T cell receptor (beta chain) is a study of shared clonotypes between healthy human individuals. As for the study in general: For every donor, three CD4 naive, three CD4 memory, two CD8 naive and one CD8 memory plates were used.

Only in-frame clones appear in the TCRdb table, and some are missing; sequencing was by immunoSEQ multiplex PCR. This sample yields about 2.3 million clones, of which more than 80% are seen a single time; 0.39% belongs to the top ten. As to this clone: Its antigen is undetermined.

The CDR3 extends over 16 amino acids. V was pared by 5 bases and J by 3 bases, with 10 bases of the junction left unmatched. Germline V lookup: CDR1 KGHSH, CDR2 LQKENI. Study observations and caveats: A generally larger estimated richness was seen in naive subsets than in memory subsets. Generation probabilities of non-shared clonotypes were lower (relative to those shared by all four donors). Shared clonotypes: approximately 4.5% naive CD4, around 3.5% naive CD8, roughly 2.2% memory CD4, more than 0.3% memory CD8.

The source material was naive CD4+ T cells from PBMCs. Subset denoted: CD45RA+ positively selected. This chain joins TRBV18 and TRBJ2-7, with 10 bases fitting TRBD2. The TCR sequence derives from a man aged 18 to 29 in good health. Some clones in this sample may be carry-over from other donors' samples. CDR3 amino acids: CASSGRGTSVNYEQYF. CDR3 coding DNA: TGTGCCAGCTCAGGGAGAGGGACTAGCGTAAACTACGAGCAGTACTTC.